The clone carrying this T cell receptor beta chain has more than one count but fewer than ten. The antigen is undetermined. Germline-derived CDR1 and CDR2 are SEHNR and FQNEAQ (reference sequence). The ends were cut back, 7 bases at V and 12 bases at J, with 22 bases in the middle. This CDR3 spans 14 amino acids. This record comes from a study of radiotherapy plus CTLA-4 blockade in lung cancer. Overall study context: Among patients, roughly 18% showed objective responses, and approximately 30% had disease control. Study-wide results and limits: Interferon-beta and early blood T cell clone dynamics reportedly predicted response best. In blood, TCR clones derived from the tumor expanded after radiotherapy plus ipilimumab.

TCRdb keeps only in-frame clones here, not all; method: immunoSEQ multiplex PCR. The sample lists some 100,000 clones, about four fifths occurring once. Focal radiation plus CTLA-4 blockade with ipilimumab was administered to patients who had chemo-refractory metastatic non-small-cell lung cancer. The receptor's source is a human donor with non-small cell lung cancer that progressed on radiotherapy plus ipilimumab. The genes are TRBV7-9 and TRBJ2-1, with D unclear. The source was peripheral blood, collected from a patient treated with radiotherapy plus ipilimumab. The CDR3 region is CASTSEATEKGQFF. The CDR3 nucleotides are TGTGCCAGCACCTCCGAGGCGACGGAAAAAGGGCAGTTCTTC.